The 25 T cell receptor beta chains listed next were all sequenced from one sample in a study of shared clonotypes between healthy human individuals. CD8 cells regarded as naive lacked CD45RO, were positively chosen for CCR7, and omitted terminally differentiated effector memory CD45RA+ cells. Here immunoSEQ multiplex PCR was the method, and the copy in TCRdb shows in-frame clones only, minus some. Seen here are 550,000 to 650,000 clones, 90% to 97% observed once, and the top ten hold roughly 0.1%. Input material: naive CD8+ T cells sorted from blood. The receptors shown here come from a woman younger than 45 in good health.

The V gene is TRBV9, the J gene TRBJ2-2; D is uncertain. Germline V CDR1 and CDR2: SGDLS, YYNGEE. The CDR3 loop spans 13 amino acids. V lost 6 bases to trimming and J lost 5 bases, with 11 bases between them. CDR3 coding DNA: TGTGCCAGCAATCTGGGTGGTACCGGGGAGCTGTTTTTT. It yields the protein CASNLGGTGELFF.

The genes are TRBV10-2 and TRBJ1-6; unclear D gene. The germline V gene has CDR1 WSHSY and CDR2 SAAADI. Trimming took 8 bases from V and 9 from J, leaving 8 bases between them. CDR3 length equals 11 residues. The CDR3 coding sequence is TGCGCCAGCTCTTCCGGTTCACCCCTCCACTTT. Its translation is CASSSGSPLHF.

The chain combines TRBV7-9 with TRBJ1-1, with 8 bases matching TRBD1. With 5 bases clipped from V and 0 bases from J, the junction kept 5 bases outside the gene matches. This CDR3 has 15 amino acids. In germline, CDR1 is SEHNR, CDR2 FQNEAQ (reference sequence). CDR3 region: CASSPYRGMNTEAFF. Here the CDR3 DNA reads TGTGCCAGCAGCCCTTACAGGGGGATGAACACTGAAGCTTTCTTT.

Points on this clone: Additional DNA sequences in this sample encode the identical CDR3. J is TRBJ1-3 and V is TRBV9; D is unclear. The CDR3 has 12 residues. V was trimmed by 0 bases and J by 4 bases, leaving 2 bases between them. CDR1 SGDLS and CDR2 YYNGEE come from the germline V gene. This CDR3 is CASSVEGNTIYF. DNA of the CDR3: TGTGCCAGCAGCGTAGAAGGAAACACCATATATTTT.

This chain connects TRBV28 to TRBJ2-7; no definite D call. Germline lookup yields CDR1 MDHEN and CDR2 SYDVKM. Deletions cut 3 bases from V and 2 bases from J, with 14 bases between. This CDR3 spans 15 amino acids. CDR3 in amino acids: CASSFEMGNAYEQYF. For the CDR3, the DNA is TGTGCCAGCAGTTTTGAGATGGGGAACGCCTACGAGCAGTACTTC.

The genes are TRBV19 and TRBJ1-5; 8 nucleotides line up with TRBD1. This CDR3 is 15 amino acids long. Trimming took 6 bases from V and 5 from J; bases not matched to a gene: 9. Germline CDR1 reads LNHDA; CDR2 reads SQIVND (reference sequence). Written as DNA, the CDR3 is TGTGCCAGTAGAAAAGACAGGGGATTGCATCAGCCCCAGCATTTT. It codes for CASRKDRGLHQPQHF. The full variable domain, its missing parts supplied by reference TRBV19 and TRBJ1-5, is DGGITQSPKYLFRKEGQNVTLSCEQNLNHDAMYWYRQDPGQGLRLIYYSQIVNDFQKGDIAEGYSVSREKKESFPLTVTSAQKNPTAFYLCASRKDRGLHQPQHFGDGTRLSIL.

This clone was seen once. The rearrangement uses TRBV23-1 and TRBJ2-3; D gene ambiguous. TRBV23-1 is annotated as an ORF whose role is uncertain. The CDR3 loop spans 16 amino acids. V lost 0 bases, J lost 3 bases, and 13 bases lay in between. The CDR3 reads CASSQSPYSCTDTQYF. Here the CDR3 DNA reads TGCGCCAGCAGTCAATCGCCCTACTCGTGTACAGATACGCAGTATTTT.

V is TRBV30 and J is TRBJ2-7; D perhaps matches TRBD1 (5 bases). Per the germline V gene, CDR1 is GTSNPN and CDR2 is SVGIG (reference sequence). This CDR3 is 12 amino acids long. V lost 2 bases and J 7 bases, leaving 12 bases between the germline ends. The CDR3 loop reads CAWSPAGFEQYF. The CDR3, as DNA: TGTGCCTGGAGTCCGGCAGGGTTTGAGCAGTACTTC.

The CDR3 bases are TGTGCCAGCAGTTTATCACAGATCAACACCGGGGAGCTGTTTTTT. This codes for CASSLSQINTGELFF. The V call is TRBV27, the J call TRBJ2-2; no clear D gene. With 0 bases removed from V and 2 bases from J, the gap between germline ends came to 7 bases. Looked up from germline, CDR1 is MNHEY and CDR2 is SMNVEV (reference sequence). The CDR3 has 15 amino acids.

This chain links TRBV4-2 with TRBJ2-1, with 7 bases identical to TRBD2. Germline-derived CDR1 and CDR2 are LGHNA and YNFKEQ. Trimming cost V 1 base and J 2 bases; bases outside gene matches: 5. The CDR3 extends over 16 amino acids. In DNA, the CDR3 is TGTGCCAGCAGCCAAGGTACTAGCGTAGCCTACAATGAGCAGTTCTTC. It encodes CASSQGTSVAYNEQFF.

V is TRBV29-1 and J is TRBJ2-1; 10 nucleotides agree with TRBD2. V trimming: 5 bases; J trimming: 4 bases; junction bases outside the gene matches: 8. The CDR3 is made up of 15 amino acids. Per germline, CDR1 SQVTM and CDR2 ANQGSEA. Here the CDR3 DNA reads TGCAGCGTTACCGGGACTAGCGACGCTTACAATGAGCAGTTCTTC. This sequence encodes CSVTGTSDAYNEQFF.

This chain links TRBV15 with TRBJ2-1; 13 nucleotides match TRBD2. With 3 bases clipped from V and 14 bases from J, the junction kept 13 bases outside the gene matches. The CDR3 consists of 16 residues. Germline V gene data show CDR1 as LNHNV and CDR2 as YYDKDF (reference sequence). The CDR3, as DNA: TGTGCCACCAGCAGTGGTTCCGGGACTAGCGGGGCACTCGAGTTCTTC. Its translation: CATSSGSGTSGALEFF.

The V call is TRBV5-4, the J call TRBJ1-1; the match to TRBD1 covers 8 bases. The V and J ends lost 3 bases and 0 bases, in that order; junction bases with no gene match: 4. There are 15 residues in the CDR3. Per germline, CDR1 SGHNT and CDR2 YYREEE (reference sequence). CDR3 nucleotides: TGTGCCAGCAGCTACCCGACAGGGGTGAACACTGAAGCTTTCTTT. Amino acid sequence: CASSYPTGVNTEAFF.

The gene calls are TRBV28 and TRBJ2-2, with a possible D match to TRBD1 (5 bases). Trimming stripped 6 bases from V and 5 bases from J, with 16 bases between. Germline V gene sequence: CDR1 MDHEN, CDR2 SYDVKM. The CDR3 is 15 amino acids. CDR3 sequence (DNA): TGTGCCAGCAGAGAACCGAAGTCAGGGACCGGGGAGCTGTTTTTT. This codes for CASREPKSGTGELFF.

This CDR3 is CASSEGQGNQPQHF. CDR3 nucleotide sequence: TGCGCCAGCAGTGAGGGACAGGGTAATCAGCCCCAGCATTTT. The chain is built from TRBV10-2 and TRBJ1-5; 8 bases fit TRBD1. Germline CDR1 WSHSY, CDR2 SAAADI. The trim removed 2 bases at V and 4 bases at J, leaving 1 base unmatched. CDR3 length: 14 residues.

The J gene is TRBJ2-1, the V gene TRBV29-1, with no clear D. V lost 4 bases, J lost 2 bases, and 12 bases lay in between. The CDR3 is made up of 14 amino acids. Germline V CDR1 and CDR2: SQVTM, ANQGSEA. As DNA, the CDR3 is TGCAGCGTTGCGGTCGGGTTTACCTACAATGAGCAGTTCTTC. As protein: CSVAVGFTYNEQFF.

The chain couples TRBV2 to TRBJ1-3; the D gene is possibly TRBD1 (6 bases). This CDR3 is built from 14 residues. V lost 6 bases and J lost 2, with 11 bases in between. CDR1 and CDR2 (germline): SNHLY, FYNNEI. The DNA for the CDR3 is TGTGCCAGCAGCCTTGACAGGCCTGGAAACACCATATATTTT. It translates to CASSLDRPGNTIYF.

The gene calls are TRBV27 and TRBJ1-1; TRBD1 is a possible D gene (5 bases). CDR1 is MNHEY and CDR2 is SMNVEV in the germline V gene (reference sequence). CDR3 length: 14 residues. The V and J ends lost 2 bases and 1 base respectively, with 8 bases between them. CDR3 sequence (DNA): TGTGCCAGCAGTTTACAGGGATCGAACACTGAAGCTTTCTTT. It translates to CASSLQGSNTEAFF.

This clone was found a few times. The chain carries TRBV11-2 and TRBJ2-7; a weak D match, TRBD1 (6 bases). V lost 7 bases and J 4 bases, leaving 11 bases between the germline ends. This CDR3 has 12 amino acids. Germline-derived CDR1 and CDR2 are SGHAT and FQNNGV. CDR3 region: CASMGASYEQYF. The CDR3 nucleotides are TGTGCCAGCATGGGGGCTAGTTACGAGCAGTACTTC. The full variable domain, its missing parts supplied by reference TRBV11-2 and TRBJ2-7, is EAGVAQSPRYKIIEKRQSVAFWCNPISGHATLYWYQQILGQGPKLLIQFQNNGVVDDSQLPKDRFSAERLKGVDSTLKIQPAKLEDSAVYLCASMGASYEQYFGPGTRLTVT.

The chain carries TRBV7-2 and TRBJ2-1; 9 bases agree with TRBD2. The V gene's germline CDR1 is SGHTA and CDR2 FQGNSA. This CDR3 contains 15 residues. Trimming at V came to 5 bases and at J to 7 bases, leaving 9 bases not matched to a gene. The CDR3 region has the DNA TGTGCCAGCAGCCCCACCTACCTAGCGGGGAATGAGCAGTTCTTC. Amino acid sequence: CASSPTYLAGNEQFF.

The genes are TRBV28 and TRBJ2-7; TRBD2 matches at 7 bases. The CDR3 has 11 amino acids. Germline assignment: CDR1 MDHEN and CDR2 SYDVKM. CDR3 protein: CAAGDSYEQYF. CDR3 coding DNA: TGTGCGGCGGGGGACTCCTACGAGCAGTACTTC.

This chain joins TRBV29-1 and TRBJ2-2; TRBD2 matches 7 bases. J lost 2 bases, V lost 3 bases, and 6 bases had no gene match. The CDR3 is made up of 15 amino acids. Germline values: CDR1 SQVTM, CDR2 ANQGSEA. The CDR3: CSVDLGLHNTGELFF. The CDR3 region has the DNA TGCAGCGTTGATTTGGGACTACATAACACCGGGGAGCTGTTTTTT.

The genes are TRBV4-1 and TRBJ1-5, with 7 bases identical to TRBD1. Trimming cost V 4 bases and J 4 bases; bases outside gene matches: 7. Germline CDR1 reads MGHRA; CDR2 reads YSYEKL. The CDR3 spans 15 residues. Written as DNA, the CDR3 is TGCGCCAGCAGCCCGCGGGACAGCCGGAATCAGCCCCAGCATTTT. This gives the protein CASSPRDSRNQPQHF.

About this clone itself: A read error may account for a junction end that differs from germline. This chain joins TRBV5-4 and TRBJ2-4; D might be TRBD2 (5 bases). This CDR3 has 11 residues. CDR1 is SGHNT and CDR2 is YYREEE in the germline V gene (reference sequence). CDR3 region: CASSGSGPLDF. CDR3 in DNA: TGTGCCAGCAGCGGAAGCGGCCCCCTTGACTTC. Full variable domain (rest looked up from reference TRBV5-4 and TRBJ2-4): ETGVTQSPTHLIKTRGQQVTLRCSSQSGHNTVSWYQQALGQGPQFIFQYYREEENGRGNFPPRFSGLQFPNYSSELNVNALELDDSALYLCASSGSGPLDFGAGTRLSVL.

The chain combines TRBV6-6 with TRBJ2-7; D uncertain. In germline, CDR1 is MNHNY, CDR2 SVGAGI (reference sequence). CDR3 size: 14 residues. The V end lost 5 bases, the J end lost 0 bases, and 11 bases lay between the germline ends. CDR3 sequence (DNA): TGTGCCAGCAGTGCAGCCTTTAGCTCCTACGAGCAGTACTTC. It yields the protein CASSAAFSSYEQYF.